This TCR beta chain was sequenced during a study of CD8+ T cells in alopecia areata. From germline, CDR1 is MGHRA and CDR2 YSYEKL. This CDR3 is 17 amino acids long. Alopecia areata patients provided lesional scalp punch biopsies and peripheral blood, both collected for the study. It was cDNA, reverse transcribed from extracted RNA, that served as the sequencing template. The assay was immunoSEQ multiplex PCR, and TCRdb's table has in-frame clones only and misses some. Of roughly 16,000 clones listed, 60% were seen once; the top ten hold about 12%. The sequencing input was skin. This chain connects TRBV4-1 to TRBJ2-5; no clear D gene. Gene TRBJ2-7 matches the end of the DNA better, so the J call may be wrong. This clonotype originated in a human donor with alopecia areata. The DNA for the CDR3 is TGCGCCAGCAGCCAAGAAAGGTTATGGCAGCAATCCTACGAGCAGTACTTC. Translated: CASSQERLWQQSYEQYF.